This T cell receptor (beta chain) was obtained from a study of cytomegalovirus exposure and HLA in healthy donors. The table came from immunoSEQ multiplex PCR; TCRdb's copy has only in-frame clones and leaves some out. This repertoire shows 150,000 to 200,000 clones, about 90% found once; its top ten account for 5% to 7%. CDR1 and CDR2 (germline): LGHNA, YNFKEQ. Deletions cut 5 bases from V and 6 bases from J, with 20 bases between. The CDR3 totals 15 residues. V and J are TRBV4-2 and TRBJ2-7; D may be TRBD1 (5 bases). This receptor was obtained from a woman in her twenties or thirties in good health and CMV-seronegative. Sequenced material: PBMCs. CDR3 nucleotide sequence: TGTGCCAGCAGCAAAAGGGGCACGACGGGTTCCGAGCAGTACTTC. Amino acids: CASSKRGTTGSEQYF.